The clone carrying this T cell receptor (beta chain) was seen once. The target antigen is unknown. The same CDR3 can be traced to other DNA sequences in this sample. This entry comes from a study of shared clonotypes between healthy human individuals. Background on the study: The composition of the donors was a couple of women and a few men aged 18 to 49. Study results and caveats: With few donors, the genetic and exposure-history diversity represented was limited.

Each subset's genomic DNA was shared equally among a number of immunoSEQ plates. Assay used: immunoSEQ multiplex PCR; TCRdb lists only in-frame clones, some missing. The table includes 2.5 million or so clones, around 90% detected once. With V trimmed by 4 bases and J by 2 bases, 5 bases remained unmatched. There are 14 residues in the CDR3. Looked up from germline, CDR1 is SGHRS and CDR2 is YFSETQ. Material: naive CD4+ T cells sorted from blood. This sample's subset: CD45RA+ positively selected. The gene calls are TRBV5-1 and TRBJ1-1; 7 nucleotides line up with TRBD1. The TCR originated in a man aged 18 to 30 in good health. The CDR3 loop is CASSLTGENTEAFF. The CDR3 coding sequence is TGCGCCAGCAGCCTTACAGGGGAAAACACTGAAGCTTTCTTT.